The sequence of this T cell receptor beta chain was determined in a study of blood T cells in healthy people across ages. CDR1 is SGHAT and CDR2 is FQDESV in the germline V gene (reference sequence). CDR3 length: 14 amino acids. The V end lost 0 bases, the J end lost 5 bases, and 10 bases lay between the germline ends. This clonotype was counted a few times. The authors ran a second PCR of 7 to 11 cycles using a sample-barcoded 5' primer and a J-beta primer mix. TCRdb ran MiXCR on the 5' RACE reads and lists one entry per CDR3 protein. The sample contains around 820,000 distinct CDR3 sequences, 25% of which appear only once. These data also featured in a second study, about T cells of mothers and their children.

The chain is built from TRBV11-1 and TRBJ1-1; D not resolved. The receptor was isolated from a boy younger than 18 in good health. Sequencing was carried out using blood. The chain's CDR3 is CASSLAGIRTEAFF. In DNA, the CDR3 is TGTGCCAGCAGCTTAGCAGGGATCCGAACTGAAGCTTTCTTT.